These 19 T cell receptor beta chains share one sample of origin, sequenced in a study of tumor-infiltrating lymphocytes in localized non-small cell lung cancer. TCRdb keeps only in-frame clones here, not all; method: immunoSEQ multiplex PCR. Altogether thousands of clones are present, roughly 70% being singletons, with the ten largest covering approximately 12%. Sequencing was done on a sample of lung tumor tissue. Receptors originate from a human donor with non-small cell lung cancer.

This chain joins TRBV9 and TRBJ2-5; 9 nucleotides match TRBD2. This CDR3 contains 15 residues. Germline assignment: CDR1 SGDLS and CDR2 YYNGEE. The junction had 2 bases not matched to a gene; V was cut back by 1 base and J by 1 base. CDR3 in DNA: TGTGCCAGCAGCGTACTTAGCGGGGGCCAAGAGACCCAGTACTTC. Protein sequence: CASSVLSGGQETQYF.

By share, this clone counts as medium-sized (0.01 to 0.1%). The chain is built from TRBV6-5 and TRBJ1-5, with 11 bases aligning to TRBD1. There are 15 residues in the CDR3. After removal of 6 bases from V and 6 bases from J, the junction contained 7 bases not matched to a gene. Germline V gene lookup returns CDR1 MNHEY and CDR2 SVGAGI. The CDR3 spells CASRAGQGAGQPQHF. In DNA form, the CDR3 reads TGTGCCAGCAGGGCAGGACAGGGGGCCGGTCAGCCCCAGCATTTT.

This chain joins TRBV5-5 and TRBJ2-1, with D perhaps given as TRBD1 or TRBD2 (6 bases each). Trimming took 1 base from V and 11 from J, leaving 22 bases between them. The CDR3 runs 16 residues. CDR1 SGHKS and CDR2 YYEKEE come from the germline V gene (reference sequence). CDR3 bases: TGTGCCAGCAGCTTGTTGTACGGTGAGGGGGAGGTTAAGCAGTTCTTC. Translation: CASSLLYGEGEVKQFF.

The V and J genes are TRBV7-9 and TRBJ1-1, with no clear D. The CDR3 length is 12 residues. Per germline, CDR1 SEHNR and CDR2 FQNEAQ (reference sequence). The V and J ends lost 5 bases and 9 bases respectively, with 13 bases between them. The CDR3 DNA reads as TGTGCCAGCAGCCAAGGACCCGTGCAAGCTTTCTTT. Translating gives CASSQGPVQAFF.

CDR3 residues: CASSEWDSEGPDTQYF. The CDR3 region has the DNA TGTGCCAGCAGTGAATGGGATAGCGAGGGTCCAGATACGCAGTATTTT. The chain links TRBV6-1 to TRBJ2-3, with a possible D match to TRBD2 (5 bases). The V and J ends lost 2 bases and 4 bases respectively, with 16 bases between them. This CDR3 comprises 16 residues. Per the germline V gene, CDR1 is MNHNS and CDR2 is SASEGT.

The rearrangement links TRBV10-3 to TRBJ1-1; 8 bases align to TRBD1. Germline V CDR1 and CDR2: ENHRY, SYGVKD. J lost 5 bases, V lost 7 bases, and 9 bases had no gene match. The CDR3 sequence is 14 residues long. CDR3 region: CAITSTGGGTEAFF. The CDR3 nucleotides read TGTGCCATCACATCAACAGGGGGTGGGACTGAAGCTTTCTTT.

Relative to its sample, this clone is medium-sized. The J gene is TRBJ2-7, the V gene TRBV19; 8 bases align to TRBD1. The germline CDR1 and CDR2 sequences are LNHDA and SQIVND (reference sequence). The length of the CDR3 is 15 residues. After removal of 6 bases from V and 0 bases from J, the junction contained 7 bases not matched to a gene. CDR3 region: CASRLTGAVSYEQYF. The DNA of the CDR3 is TGTGCCAGTAGGCTGACAGGGGCCGTCTCCTACGAGCAGTACTTC. The full variable domain, with the rest looked up from reference TRBV19 and TRBJ2-7, is DGGITQSPKYLFRKEGQNVTLSCEQNLNHDAMYWYRQDPGQGLRLIYYSQIVNDFQKGDIAEGYSVSREKKESFPLTVTSAQKNPTAFYLCASRLTGAVSYEQYFGPGTRLTVT.

The chain couples TRBV9 to TRBJ1-1; 7 bases match TRBD1. This CDR3 spans 14 amino acids. The V gene's germline CDR1 is SGDLS and CDR2 YYNGEE. The V gene end was trimmed by 0 bases and the J gene end by 11 bases; junction bases not matched to a gene: 10. CDR3 nucleotides: TGTGCCAGCAGCGTAGGGGACAGAGCCTCGGGGGCTTTCTTT. It specifies CASSVGDRASGAFF.

The V call is TRBV11-3, the J call TRBJ2-7; 7 nucleotides agree with TRBD1. Trimming removed 5 bases from V and 5 bases from J; junction bases left unmatched: 9. The CDR3 runs 14 residues. Germline CDR1 is SGHNT and CDR2 is YENEEA. CDR3 amino acids: CASSRQGSAHEQYF. The DNA of the CDR3 is TGTGCCAGCAGCCGACAGGGATCTGCTCACGAGCAGTACTTC.

The chain combines TRBV7-2 with TRBJ2-3; TRBD1 aligns across 7 bases. The germline CDR1 and CDR2 sequences are SGHTA and FQGNSA. The CDR3 runs 15 residues. V dropped 1 base and J dropped 2; count of bases not matched to a gene: 3. The CDR3 spells CASSLVGQNTDTQYF. CDR3 coding DNA: TGTGCCAGCAGCTTAGTGGGACAGAACACAGATACGCAGTATTTT. The whole variable domain, remainder taken from reference TRBV7-2 and TRBJ2-3, is GAGVSQSPSNKVTEKGKDVELRCDPISGHTALYWYRQSLGQGLEFLIYFQGNSAPDKSGLPSDRFSAERTGGSVSTLTIQRTQQEDSAVYLCASSLVGQNTDTQYFGPGTRLTVL.

This rearrangement joins TRBV13 to TRBJ2-5; 8 positions agree with TRBD1. Trimming took 5 bases from V and 2 from J; bases not matched to a gene: 10. Germline V gene data show CDR1 as PRHDT and CDR2 as FYEKMQ (reference sequence). The CDR3 has 16 amino acids. As DNA, the CDR3 is TGTGCCAGCAGCCCAACGGGACAGGCGAATCAAGAGACCCAGTACTTC. It codes for CASSPTGQANQETQYF.

This clone was recorded once. The genes are TRBV6-5 and TRBJ2-4; perhaps D is TRBD1 or TRBD2 (5 bases each). The CDR3 has 13 amino acids. V lost 0 bases and J lost 8, with 8 bases in between. CDR1 and CDR2 (germline): MNHEY, SVGAGI. The DNA for the CDR3 is TGTGCCAGCAGTTACTCCGGGACGGACATTCAGTACTTC. Its protein is CASSYSGTDIQYF.

The CDR3 DNA follows: TGTGCCAGTAGTATAAGCGGTACAGATACGCAGTATTTT. Amino acid sequence: CASSISGTDTQYF. The chain employs TRBV19 and TRBJ2-3; D possibly corresponds to TRBD2 (5 bases). The CDR3 runs to 13 residues. Germline V gives CDR1 LNHDA, CDR2 SQIVND (reference sequence). The germline V and J ends were trimmed by 2 bases and 3 bases, with 6 bases remaining between them.

The chain recombines TRBV11-2 with TRBJ1-2; 9 bases align to TRBD1. This CDR3 comprises 16 residues. Germline assignment: CDR1 SGHAT and CDR2 FQNNGV. V shed 5 bases, J shed 8 bases, and the junction held 15 bases outside the gene matches. The CDR3 region has the DNA TGTGCCAGCAGCGTACTACAAACAGGGGGCAAGAGAGGCTACACCTTC. This translates into CASSVLQTGGKRGYTF.

This clone has a single count. This chain joins TRBV6-5 and TRBJ1-5; TRBD1 matches 9 bases. CDR3 length: 13 amino acids. Trimming took 6 bases from V and 7 from J; bases not matched to a gene: 4. CDR1 and CDR2 (germline): MNHEY, SVGAGI. In DNA form, the CDR3 reads TGTGCCAGCAGGGGGGGACAGGGCCAGCCCCAGCATTTT. It specifies CASRGGQGQPQHF.

This clone was seen a single time. This sequence joins TRBV7-3 and TRBJ2-2; D is unclear. V was shortened by 2 bases and J by 6 bases, with 13 bases between the two germline ends. The V gene's germline CDR1 is SGHTA and CDR2 FQGTGA. The CDR3 length is 15 residues. The CDR3 spells CASSLLVSTPGELFF. Here the CDR3 DNA reads TGTGCCAGCAGCTTATTAGTTAGCACCCCCGGGGAGCTGTTTTTT.

The V gene is TRBV4-1, the J gene TRBJ2-1; D ambiguous. Germline V lookup: CDR1 MGHRA, CDR2 YSYEKL. The CDR3 runs to 14 residues. Trimming left V 0 bases short and J 6 bases short, with 9 bases between. The CDR3 DNA sequence: TGCGCCAGCAGCCAAGAAGGCCCCATCAATGAGCAGTTCTTC. Translating gives CASSQEGPINEQFF.

The chain combines TRBV11-1 with TRBJ2-3; 7 bases line up with TRBD1. This CDR3 is built from 17 residues. Germline CDR1 SGHAT, CDR2 FQDESV (reference sequence). With V trimmed by 6 bases and J by 2 bases, 14 bases remained unmatched. CDR3 protein: CASSFLGQALNTDTQYF. CDR3 coding DNA: TGTGCCAGCAGTTTCCTTGGACAGGCCCTAAACACAGATACGCAGTATTTT.

This chain connects TRBV7-9 to TRBJ1-2, with TRBD1 as a possible D gene (6 bases). V was pared by 3 bases and J by 4 bases, with 9 bases between. The germline gives CDR1 SEHNR, CDR2 FQNEAQ (reference sequence). CDR3 length: 13 residues. The chain's CDR3 is CASSFQGSYGYTF. DNA of the CDR3: TGTGCCAGCAGCTTCCAGGGGTCCTATGGCTACACCTTC.